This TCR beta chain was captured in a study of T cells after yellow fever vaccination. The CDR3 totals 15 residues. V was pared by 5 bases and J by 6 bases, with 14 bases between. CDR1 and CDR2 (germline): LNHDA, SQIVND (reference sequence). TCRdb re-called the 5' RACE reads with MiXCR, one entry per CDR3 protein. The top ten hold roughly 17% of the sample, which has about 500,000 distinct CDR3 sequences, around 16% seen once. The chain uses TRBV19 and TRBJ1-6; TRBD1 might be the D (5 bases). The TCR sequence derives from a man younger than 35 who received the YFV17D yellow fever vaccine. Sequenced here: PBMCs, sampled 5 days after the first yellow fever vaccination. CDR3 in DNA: TGTGCCAGTAGTCCCGAGGGGTTTCGTAATTCACCCCTCCACTTT. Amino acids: CASSPEGFRNSPLHF.